The 19 T cell receptor beta chains given below trace back to one sample, sequenced in a study of control samples from healthy donors and cancer patients. Repertoires were generated with immunoSEQ multiplex PCR, while TCRdb's copy carries only in-frame clones and drops some. The data contain just under 150,000 clones, more than 85% of them seen just once; the ten biggest clones take up under 4%. Sequencing was performed on blood. The source is a man aged 25-45 years in good health.

The V call is TRBV27, the J call TRBJ1-4, with D perhaps TRBD1 (6 bases). This CDR3 is 13 amino acids long. CDR1 and CDR2 (germline): MNHEY, SMNVEV (reference sequence). V lost 6 bases and J lost 4, with 9 bases in between. The CDR3 DNA reads as TGTGCCAGCAGCTGGGACAATAATGAAAAACTGTTTTTT. Translation: CASSWDNNEKLFF. Combining the CDR3 with reference TRBV27 and TRBJ1-4 gives the whole variable domain EAQVTQNPRYLITVTGKKLTVTCSQNMNHEYMSWYRQDPGLGLRQIYYSMNVEVTDKGDVPEGYKVSRKEKRNFPLILESPSPNQTSLYFCASSWDNNEKLFFGSGTQLSVL.

J is TRBJ2-7 and V is TRBV7-9; D gene uncertain. CDR1 is SEHNR and CDR2 is FQNEAQ in the germline V gene (reference sequence). Trimming pared 3 bases from V and 0 bases from J, leaving 9 bases between. CDR3 size: 14 residues. CDR3 sequence (DNA): TGTGCCAGCAGCTTCGTGAGCGACTCCTACGAGCAGTACTTC. Its protein product is CASSFVSDSYEQYF.

The chain employs TRBV2 and TRBJ1-2; TRBD1 agrees at 7 bases. The CDR3 runs 15 residues. Germline V gene lookup returns CDR1 SNHLY and CDR2 FYNNEI. The V segment lost 7 bases and the J segment 0 bases; nucleotides outside the gene matches: 8. The CDR3 nucleotides are TGTGCCAGCAAACTAGGACAGGACGCTAACTATGGCTACACCTTC. Its translation is CASKLGQDANYGYTF.

The chain links TRBV18 to TRBJ1-2; D is possibly TRBD1 (5 bases). The germline V and J ends were trimmed by 4 bases and 0 bases, with 18 bases remaining between them. This CDR3 is 17 amino acids long. Looked up from germline, CDR1 is KGHSH and CDR2 is LQKENI. The CDR3 reads CASSQDTPPISNYGYTF. The CDR3 nucleotides read TGTGCCAGCTCACAGGACACACCACCGATTTCTAACTATGGCTACACCTTC. The full variable domain, with the rest looked up from reference TRBV18 and TRBJ1-2, is NAGVMQNPRHLVRRRGQEARLRCSPMKGHSHVYWYRQLPEEGLKFMVYLQKENIIDESGMPKERFSAEFPKEGPSILRIQQVVRGDSAAYFCASSQDTPPISNYGYTFGSGTRLTVV.

The chain recombines TRBV5-1 with TRBJ1-1; 7 bases map to TRBD1. CDR1 is SGHRS, CDR2 YFSETQ, per germline. Trimming cost V 0 bases and J 3 bases; bases outside gene matches: 2. CDR3 size: 14 residues. The CDR3 DNA is TGCGCCAGCAGCTTGGGAGGGGGCTACACTGAAGCTTTCTTT. Translated, it gives CASSLGGGYTEAFF.

The V gene is TRBV18, the J gene TRBJ1-5, with D possibly TRBD1 on 6 matching bases. Germline V gene data show CDR1 as KGHSH and CDR2 as LQKENI. The CDR3 length is 14 residues. V was pared by 3 bases and J by 5 bases, with 11 bases between. The CDR3, as DNA: TGTGCCAGCTCACCGGGGGGGGCCGATCAGCCCCAGCATTTT. Encoded protein: CASSPGGADQPQHF.

V is TRBV7-8 and J is TRBJ2-7, with TRBD1 identical over 8 bases. The V gene's germline CDR1 is SGHVS and CDR2 FQNEAQ. This CDR3 region has 13 residues. The V gene end was trimmed by 5 bases and the J gene end by 3 bases; junction bases not matched to a gene: 3. The CDR3 nucleotides are TGTGCCAGCAGCATAGGACAGGGCTACGAGCAGTACTTC. As protein: CASSIGQGYEQYF.

The CDR3 nucleotides are TGTGCCAGCAGCCAAGATAGACAGGGGGCTGGGGGTACTGAAGCTTTCTTT. It codes for CASSQDRQGAGGTEAFF. V usage is TRBV4-2 and J usage is TRBJ1-1; the match to TRBD1 covers 10 bases. Unmatched junction bases numbered 9, after V lost 0 bases and J lost 5 bases. Germline lookup yields CDR1 LGHNA and CDR2 YNFKEQ. This CDR3 is built from 17 residues.

This clone was recorded a few times. The chain links TRBV12-3 or TRBV12-4 to TRBJ2-3; 7 bases agree with TRBD2. J lost 6 bases, V lost 5 bases, and 2 bases had no gene match. This CDR3 has 12 residues. The CDR3 spells CASSPGGDTQYF. The CDR3 DNA follows: TGTGCCAGCAGTCCCGGGGGGGATACGCAGTATTTT.

V usage is TRBV14 and J usage is TRBJ1-2, with D maybe TRBD1 (5 bases). The CDR3 runs to 15 residues. V was clipped by 2 bases and J by 1 base, with 11 bases between them. The V gene's germline CDR1 is SGHDN and CDR2 FVKESK. CDR3 nucleotide sequence: TGTGCCAGCAGCCAATCAGGGCGGATTAACTATGGCTACACCTTC. Encoded protein: CASSQSGRINYGYTF.

The chain joins TRBV7-6 to TRBJ2-2; possibly TRBD2 for D (6 bases). This CDR3 contains 15 residues. Germline V gives CDR1 SGHVS, CDR2 FNYEAQ. The V and J ends lost 1 base and 3 bases respectively, with 9 bases between them. CDR3 sequence reads: CASSLVGGHTGELFF. For the CDR3, the DNA is TGTGCCAGCAGCTTAGTCGGGGGTCACACCGGGGAGCTGTTTTTT.

The CDR3 DNA sequence: TGCGCCAGCAGTGAGTCTGATATTACTAGTTTTGGAAACATTCAGTACTTC. Translating gives CASSESDITSFGNIQYF. V is TRBV10-2 and J is TRBJ2-4; D is perhaps TRBD2 (5 bases). From germline, CDR1 is WSHSY and CDR2 SAAADI. This CDR3 is built from 17 residues. The V gene lost 0 bases and the J gene lost 6 bases, with 18 bases spanning the gap.

The V and J genes are TRBV27 and TRBJ2-3; D possibly corresponds to TRBD2 (7 bases). CDR3 length: 15 amino acids. Germline V gene data show CDR1 as MNHEY and CDR2 as SMNVEV (reference sequence). V lost 2 bases and J lost 8, with 17 bases in between. This CDR3 is CASSLTGGQSSTQYF. The CDR3 nucleotides read TGTGCCAGCAGTTTAACGGGGGGCCAATCTAGTACGCAGTATTTT.

The chain links TRBV10-2 to TRBJ2-1, with D maybe TRBD1 (6 bases). V shed 4 bases and J shed 0 bases, with 13 bases lying between them. The germline CDR1 and CDR2 sequences are WSHSY and SAAADI. The CDR3 extends over 16 amino acids. CDR3 DNA: TGCGCCAGCAGTGCCAACAGGGCGTCCTCCTACAATGAGCAGTTCTTC. This encodes CASSANRASSYNEQFF.

This chain joins TRBV7-2 and TRBJ2-7, with TRBD2 matching 15 bases. CDR3 length: 17 residues. Trimming cost V 5 bases and J 7 bases; bases outside gene matches: 12. Germline CDR1 and CDR2: SGHTA and FQGNSA. The DNA for the CDR3 is TGTGCCAGCAGCAAAGGGACTAGCGGGGGGACCCCTAGGGAGCAGTACTTC. Residues: CASSKGTSGGTPREQYF.

This clone came up once. The V gene is TRBV28, the J gene TRBJ2-5; a weak D match, TRBD2 (6 bases). The CDR3 is 14 residues long. The ends were cut back, 7 bases at V and 5 bases at J, with 17 bases in the middle. The V gene's germline CDR1 is MDHEN and CDR2 SYDVKM. The CDR3 DNA follows: TGTGCCAGCACCCTGGGGGGTTTGGGGGAGACCCAGTACTTC. Residues: CASTLGGLGETQYF. Looking up the rest from reference TRBV28 and TRBJ2-5 gives the full variable domain: DVKVTQSSRYLVKRTGEKVFLECVQDMDHENMFWYRQDPGLGLRLIYFSYDVKMKEKGDIPEGYSVSREKKERFSLILESASTNQTSMYLCASTLGGLGETQYFGPGTRLLVL.

This clone has just one count. The gene calls are TRBV13 and TRBJ2-2; maybe TRBD2 (5 bases). The germline gives CDR1 PRHDT, CDR2 FYEKMQ (reference sequence). This CDR3 region has 16 residues. Trimming took 5 bases from V and 6 from J, leaving 19 bases between them. The CDR3 nucleotides read TGTGCCAGCAGCCCCGGGATTAGCGTTTTCGCCGGGGAGCTGTTTTTT. Translated, it gives CASSPGISVFAGELFF. Complete variable domain (other parts from reference TRBV13 and TRBJ2-2): AAGVIQSPRHLIKEKRETATLKCYPIPRHDTVYWYQQGPGQDPQFLISFYEKMQSDKGSIPDRFSAQQFSDYHSELNMSSLELGDSALYFCASSPGISVFAGELFFGEGSRLTVL.

The rearrangement links TRBV5-3 to TRBJ2-4, with D perhaps TRBD1 (6 bases). TRBV5-3 is an open reading frame, and its role is uncertain. V was cut by 0 bases and J by 3 bases, with 16 bases left in between. This CDR3 has 17 amino acids. CDR3 amino acids: CARSLAGHLGGKNIQYF. CDR3 nucleotide sequence: TGTGCCAGAAGCTTGGCCGGCCATTTAGGGGGCAAAAACATTCAGTACTTC.

The V call is TRBV18, the J call TRBJ2-3; 12 bases map to TRBD2. V lost 0 bases and J lost 4; bases outside the gene matches: 2. The CDR3 is made up of 16 amino acids. From germline, CDR1 is KGHSH and CDR2 LQKENI. This chain's CDR3 is CASSPPGTSGSDTQYF. The CDR3 DNA sequence: TGTGCCAGCTCACCACCCGGGACTAGCGGGTCAGATACGCAGTATTTT.